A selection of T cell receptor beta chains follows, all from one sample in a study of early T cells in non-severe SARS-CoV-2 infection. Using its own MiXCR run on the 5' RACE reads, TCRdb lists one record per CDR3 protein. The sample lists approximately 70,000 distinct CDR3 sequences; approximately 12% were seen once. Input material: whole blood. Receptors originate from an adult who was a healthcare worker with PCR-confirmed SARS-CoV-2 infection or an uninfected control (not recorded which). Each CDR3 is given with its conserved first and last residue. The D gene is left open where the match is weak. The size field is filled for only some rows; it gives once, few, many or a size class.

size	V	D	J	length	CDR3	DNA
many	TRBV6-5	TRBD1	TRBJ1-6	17	CASSYQGDRQYNSPLHF	TGTGCCAGCAGTTACCAGGGGGACCGCCAATATAATTCACCCCTCCACTTT
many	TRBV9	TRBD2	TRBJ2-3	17	CASSVKPGRAGGDTQYF	TGTGCCAGCAGCGTAAAACCGGGGAGGGCCGGGGGAGATACGCAGTATTTT
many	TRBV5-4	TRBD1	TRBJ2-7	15	CASSLASGTGVEQYF	TGTGCCAGCAGCTTGGCGTCCGGGACAGGGGTCGAGCAGTACTTC
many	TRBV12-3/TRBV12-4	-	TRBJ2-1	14	CASSLHSSYNEQFF	TGTGCCAGCAGTTTGCACAGCTCCTACAATGAGCAGTTCTTC
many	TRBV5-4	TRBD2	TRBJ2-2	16	CASSEVLAANTGELFF	TGTGCCAGCAGCGAAGTTCTAGCGGCGAACACCGGGGAGCTGTTTTTT
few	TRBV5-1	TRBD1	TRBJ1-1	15	CASSLLGQRSLEAFF	TGCGCCAGCAGCTTGCTGGGACAGCGGTCCCTTGAGGCTTTCTTT
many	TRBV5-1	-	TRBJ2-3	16	CASSPGVQTRTDTQYF	TGCGCCAGCAGCCCAGGGGTCCAGACCCGCACAGATACGCAGTATTTT
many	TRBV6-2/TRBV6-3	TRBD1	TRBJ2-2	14	CASTGQGDTGELFF	TGTGCCAGCACGGGACAGGGAGATACCGGGGAGCTGTTTTTT
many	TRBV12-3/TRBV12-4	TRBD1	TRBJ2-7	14	CASSRDSERDEQYF	TGTGCCAGCAGCCGGGACAGTGAACGAGACGAGCAGTACTTC
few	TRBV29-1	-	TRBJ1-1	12	CSAQQGFAEAFF	TGCAGCGCCCAACAGGGTTTCGCTGAAGCTTTCTTT
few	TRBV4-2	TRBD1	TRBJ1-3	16	CASSQAQQGAGNTIYF	TGTGCCAGCAGCCAAGCTCAACAGGGGGCTGGAAACACCATATATTTT
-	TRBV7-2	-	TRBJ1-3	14	CASSLPPPGNTIYF	TGTGCCAGCAGCTTACCCCCGCCGGGAAACACCATATATTTT
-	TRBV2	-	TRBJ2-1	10	CASSGNEQFF	TGTGCCAGCAGTGGGAATGAGCAGTTCTTC
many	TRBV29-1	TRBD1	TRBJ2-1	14	CSVRTGGLYNEQFF	TGCAGCGTGAGGACAGGGGGCCTCTACAATGAGCAGTTCTTC
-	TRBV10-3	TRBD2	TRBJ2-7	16	CAISPGLAGERYEQYF	TGTGCCATCAGCCCCGGACTAGCGGGAGAGAGGTACGAGCAGTACTTC
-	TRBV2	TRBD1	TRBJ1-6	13	CASSVDRDSPLHF	TGTGCCAGCAGCGTCGACAGGGATTCACCCCTCCACTTT
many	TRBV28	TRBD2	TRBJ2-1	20	CASSFPLTSGSDSSYNEQFF	TGTGCCAGCAGTTTCCCATTGACTAGCGGGAGCGATAGCTCCTACAATGAGCAGTTCTTC
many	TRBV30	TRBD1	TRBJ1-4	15	CAWSVPGTGYEKLFF	TGTGCCTGGAGTGTACCCGGGACAGGGTATGAAAAACTGTTTTTT
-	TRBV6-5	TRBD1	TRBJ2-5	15	CASSVGTGDPRAQYF	TGTGCCAGCAGTGTTGGGACAGGTGATCCAAGGGCCCAGTACTTC
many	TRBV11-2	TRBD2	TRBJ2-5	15	CASSSGLVGSETQYF	TGTGCCAGCAGCTCGGGACTAGTAGGCTCTGAGACCCAGTACTTC
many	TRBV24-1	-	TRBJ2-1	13	CATRGGSSDEQFF	TGTGCCACCCGGGGCGGCTCCTCCGATGAGCAGTTCTTC
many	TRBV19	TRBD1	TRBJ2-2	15	CASSMGTGHTGELFF	TGTGCCAGTAGTATGGGGACAGGGCACACCGGGGAGCTGTTTTTT
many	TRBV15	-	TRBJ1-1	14	CATSAVGVGTEAFF	TGTGCCACCAGCGCTGTGGGGGTGGGCACTGAAGCTTTCTTT
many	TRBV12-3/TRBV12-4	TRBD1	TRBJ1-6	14	CASRHRDSYSPLHF	TGTGCCAGCAGACATAGGGACAGTTACTCACCCCTCCACTTT
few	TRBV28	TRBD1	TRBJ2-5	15	CASSSIGTGPETQYF	TGTGCCAGCAGTTCCATAGGGACAGGGCCAGAGACCCAGTACTTC
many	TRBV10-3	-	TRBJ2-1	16	CAISEPGSNSYNEQFF	TGTGCCATCAGTGAACCCGGGTCAAACTCCTACAATGAGCAGTTCTTC
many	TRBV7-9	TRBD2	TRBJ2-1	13	CASSWTSYNEQFF	TGTGCCAGCAGCTGGACTAGCTACAATGAGCAGTTCTTC
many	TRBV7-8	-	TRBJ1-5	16	CASSPGRVSLNQPQHF	TGTGCCAGCAGTCCCGGACGAGTCTCTCTGAATCAGCCCCAGCATTTT
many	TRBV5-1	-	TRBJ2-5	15	CASTRTAPGTETQYF	TGCGCCAGCACCCGGACGGCTCCGGGTACCGAGACCCAGTACTTC
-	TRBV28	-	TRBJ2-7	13	CASSLSPPYEQYF	TGTGCCAGCAGTTTATCCCCACCCTACGAGCAGTACTTC
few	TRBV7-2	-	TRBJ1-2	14	CASSLGGGVNGYTF	TGTGCCAGCAGCTTAGGCGGAGGGGTGAATGGCTACACCTTC
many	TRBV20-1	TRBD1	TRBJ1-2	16	CSARRTGVRTNYGYTF	TGCAGTGCTAGAAGGACAGGGGTCAGGACTAACTATGGCTACACCTTC
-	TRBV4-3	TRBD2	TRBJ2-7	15	CASSQDAGSGRARYF	TGCGCCAGCAGCCAAGATGCGGGTAGCGGGAGGGCCAGGTACTTC
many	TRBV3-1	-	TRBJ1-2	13	CASSPEGTYGYTF	TGTGCCAGCAGCCCCGAGGGGACCTATGGCTACACCTTC
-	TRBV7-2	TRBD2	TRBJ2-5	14	CASTPQREVETQYF	TGTGCCAGCACCCCCCAGCGGGAGGTGGAGACCCAGTACTTC
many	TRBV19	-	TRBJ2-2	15	CASSIQGANTGELFF	TGTGCCAGTAGTATACAGGGCGCGAACACCGGGGAGCTGTTTTTT
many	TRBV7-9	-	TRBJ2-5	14	CASSPPASLETQYF	TGTGCCAGCAGCCCCCCGGCTAGCTTGGAGACCCAGTACTTC
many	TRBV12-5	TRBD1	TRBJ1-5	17	CASEPGQGFNGNQPQHF	TGTGCTAGTGAACCGGGACAGGGCTTTAATGGCAATCAGCCCCAGCATTTT
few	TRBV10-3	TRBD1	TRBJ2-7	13	CASSGTGSYEQYF	TGTGCCAGCTCCGGGACAGGTTCCTACGAGCAGTACTTC
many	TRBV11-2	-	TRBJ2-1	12	CASSLRDVEQFF	TGTGCCAGCAGCTTAAGGGACGTTGAGCAGTTCTTC
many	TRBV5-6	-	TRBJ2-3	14	CASSPEYGTDTQYF	TGTGCCAGCAGCCCCGAGTACGGCACAGATACGCAGTATTTT
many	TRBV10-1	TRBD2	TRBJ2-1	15	CASSEGLAGVFEQFF	TGCGCCAGCAGTGAGGGCCTAGCGGGAGTTTTTGAGCAGTTCTTC
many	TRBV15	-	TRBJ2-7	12	CATSRGWEDRYF	TGTGCCACCAGCAGGGGGTGGGAGGACAGGTACTTC
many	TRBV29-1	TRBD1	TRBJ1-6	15	CSVTLTGGKDSPLHF	TGCAGCGTAACGTTAACAGGGGGCAAGGATTCACCCCTCCACTTT
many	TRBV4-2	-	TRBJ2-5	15	CASSQGGGDLETQYF	TGTGCCAGCAGCCAAGGAGGGGGGGACCTAGAGACCCAGTACTTC
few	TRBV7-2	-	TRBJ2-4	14	CASSSRDNKNIQYF	TGTGCCAGCAGTTCCAGAGACAACAAAAACATTCAGTACTTC
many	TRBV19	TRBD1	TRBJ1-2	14	CASRGQGANYGYTF	TGTGCCAGTAGGGGACAGGGGGCTAACTATGGCTACACCTTC
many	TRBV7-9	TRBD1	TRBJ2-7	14	CASASQQGHYEQYF	TGTGCCAGCGCCTCTCAACAGGGGCATTACGAGCAGTACTTC
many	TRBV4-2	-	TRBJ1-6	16	CASSQDQGRGNSPLHF	TGTGCCAGCAGCCAAGATCAGGGCAGGGGTAATTCACCCCTCCACTTT
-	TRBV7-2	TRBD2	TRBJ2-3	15	CASSLLAGDQDTQYF	TGTGCCAGCAGCCTACTAGCGGGAGACCAAGATACGCAGTATTTT
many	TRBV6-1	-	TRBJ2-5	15	CASSAIEVHQETQYF	TGTGCCAGCAGCGCAATCGAGGTCCATCAAGAGACCCAGTACTTC
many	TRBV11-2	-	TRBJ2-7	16	CASSSRDISSPYEQYF	TGTGCCAGCAGCTCCCGGGACATATCCTCGCCCTACGAGCAGTACTTC
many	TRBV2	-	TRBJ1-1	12	CASSEPNTEAFF	TGTGCCAGCAGTGAACCCAACACTGAAGCTTTCTTT
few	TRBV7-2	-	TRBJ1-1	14	CASSLALNREGAFF	TGTGCCAGCAGCTTAGCCTTGAACAGGGAGGGAGCTTTCTTT
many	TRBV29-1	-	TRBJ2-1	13	CSSFSVLGGEQFF	TGCAGTTCCTTTAGCGTCCTAGGGGGTGAGCAGTTCTTC
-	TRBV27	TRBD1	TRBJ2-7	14	CASSWGPDRDEQYF	TGTGCCAGCAGTTGGGGACCTGACAGGGACGAGCAGTACTTC
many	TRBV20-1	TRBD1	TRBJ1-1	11	CSTGGNTEAFF	TGCAGCACAGGGGGCAACACTGAAGCTTTCTTT
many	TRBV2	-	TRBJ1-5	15	CASSAGSESNQPQHF	TGTGCCAGCAGCGCAGGGAGCGAAAGCAATCAGCCCCAGCATTTT